The clone carrying this T cell receptor beta chain is labeled large (0.1 to 1%). The antigen remains unidentified. Normal lung was taken at the farthest possible site, at least 3 cm from tumour. DNA was extracted from unsorted cell suspensions stored frozen. The CDR3 contains 15 residues. After removal of 4 bases from V and 5 bases from J, the junction contained 11 bases not matched to a gene. Germline CDR1 and CDR2: SGHRS and YFSETQ. These data originate in a study of immune cell composition in non-small cell lung cancer. Study observations and caveats: Squamous carcinomas (about 75%) more often had tumour-associated clones >0.5% than adenocarcinomas (roughly 33%). Overall clonality, unlike maximal tumour-associated clone frequency, did not predict TIL reactivity.

Sequencing was performed with immunoSEQ multiplex PCR; in TCRdb, only in-frame clones are kept and a portion is missing. In the table there are under 4,000 clones, roughly four fifths of which are singletons. Sample: non-adjacent lung tissue. The TCR originated in a human donor with non-small cell lung cancer. The donor label of this sample is uncertain. V gene TRBV5-1 combines with J gene TRBJ2-7, with 8 bases that match TRBD2. This chain's CDR3 is CASSHSGAGENEQYF. The CDR3 DNA is TGCGCCAGCAGCCACTCGGGAGCGGGAGAGAACGAGCAGTACTTC. Together with reference TRBV5-1 and TRBJ2-7, the CDR3 gives the full variable domain: KAGVTQTPRYLIKTRGQQVTLSCSPISGHRSVSWYQQTPGQGLQFLFEYFSETQRNKGNFPGRFSGRQFSNSRSEMNVSTLELGDSALYLCASSHSGAGENEQYFGPGTRLTVT.